The 13 T cell receptor beta chains below come from one sample, sequenced in a study of blood T cell repertoires in COVID-19. The assay was immunoSEQ multiplex PCR, and TCRdb's table has in-frame clones only and misses some. The sample contains around 84,000 clones, approximately 90% of which appear only once. The material sequenced was peripheral blood. Receptors were obtained from a man in his fifties or sixties with active COVID-19.

The chain is built from TRBV28 and TRBJ2-7; 8 bases fit TRBD2. Germline CDR1 is MDHEN and CDR2 is SYDVKM. V shed 5 bases and J 7 bases; nucleotides not matched to a gene: 13. The CDR3 extends over 15 amino acids. The CDR3 spells CASSLGGTRAGEQYF. The CDR3 bases are TGTGCCAGCAGTCTAGGCGGGACTAGAGCGGGTGAGCAGTACTTC.

The chain links TRBV28 to TRBJ2-2; 7 bases fit TRBD1. The CDR3 runs 16 residues. With 4 bases clipped from V and 0 bases from J, the junction kept 5 bases outside the gene matches. From germline, CDR1 is MDHEN and CDR2 SYDVKM. The CDR3 reads CASSSRTGPNTGELFF. DNA of the CDR3: TGTGCCAGCAGTTCCAGGACAGGCCCGAACACCGGGGAGCTGTTTTTT.

The genes are TRBV4-3 and TRBJ2-3, with 8 positions matching TRBD1. CDR1 is LGHNA and CDR2 is YSLEER in the germline V gene. CDR3 length equals 15 residues. J was trimmed by 4 bases and V by 1 base; bases with no gene match: 4. DNA for the CDR3: TGCGCCAGCAGCCAAGCGGACAGGGTGGCAGATACGCAGTATTTT. Protein product: CASSQADRVADTQYF.

This chain links TRBV5-6 with TRBJ2-1; perhaps TRBD2 as D (6 bases). The CDR3 is 14 residues long. V lost 4 bases and J 4 bases, leaving 12 bases between the germline ends. Germline CDR1 and CDR2: SGHDT and YYEEEE. In DNA form, the CDR3 reads TGTGCCAGCAGCCCGCGGGACTTTTACAATGAGCAGTTCTTC. As protein: CASSPRDFYNEQFF.

This rearrangement joins TRBV9 to TRBJ2-1, with 9 nucleotides matching TRBD2. The CDR3 extends over 16 amino acids. The germline V gene has CDR1 SGDLS and CDR2 YYNGEE. V shed 6 bases, J shed 3 bases, and the junction held 10 bases outside the gene matches. CDR3 sequence (DNA): TGTGCCAGCACGCCAGGTAGCGGGAGTATCTACAATGAGCAGTTCTTC. This gives the protein CASTPGSGSIYNEQFF.

The gene calls are TRBV7-9 and TRBJ1-4; D call uncertain. The V end lost 6 bases, the J end lost 4 bases, and 12 bases lay between the germline ends. The CDR3 contains 14 residues. Germline values: CDR1 SEHNR, CDR2 FQNEAQ (reference sequence). The DNA for the CDR3 is TGTGCCAGCAGACAGACGGTCGATAATGAAAAACTGTTTTTT. It is translated as CASRQTVDNEKLFF.

The chain has TRBV28 and TRBJ1-6; a weak D match, TRBD1 (5 bases). In germline, CDR1 is MDHEN, CDR2 SYDVKM. V was shortened by 3 bases and J by 12 bases, with 15 bases between the two germline ends. CDR3 length: 14 residues. CDR3 loop: CASSFSGRSLPLHF. The CDR3, as DNA: TGTGCCAGCAGTTTCTCAGGGAGGTCCTTACCCCTCCACTTT.

The chain joins TRBV19 to TRBJ2-1, with a tentative D call TRBD1 (7 bases). The CDR3 has 15 residues. Germline-derived CDR1 and CDR2 are LNHDA and SQIVND (reference sequence). Trimming cost V 5 bases and J 3 bases, with 14 bases left between them. CDR3 sequence (DNA): TGTGCCAGTAGTGATCAGGGGGGTCTCTACAATGAGCAGTTCTTC. Translation gives CASSDQGGLYNEQFF.

This chain joins TRBV19 and TRBJ2-6; weak D call: TRBD1 (5 bases). CDR1 and CDR2 (germline): LNHDA, SQIVND (reference sequence). V was cut by 11 bases and J by 2 bases, with 10 bases left in between. This CDR3 comprises 13 residues. In DNA, the CDR3 is TGTGCCGAAGGGGTTACTGGGGCCAACGTCCTGACTTTC. It encodes CAEGVTGANVLTF.

The V gene is TRBV2, the J gene TRBJ2-3; tentatively, D is TRBD2 (5 bases). V lost 8 bases to trimming and J lost 0 bases, with 15 bases between them. The CDR3 is 15 amino acids. Germline loops: CDR1 SNHLY, CDR2 FYNNEI. This CDR3 reads CASGGWYISTDTQYF. CDR3 nucleotide sequence: TGTGCCAGCGGAGGTTGGTACATAAGCACAGATACGCAGTATTTT.

This sequence joins TRBV5-1 and TRBJ2-5; 8 bases align to TRBD1. The germline V gene encodes CDR1 SGHRS and CDR2 YFSETQ. V was clipped by 3 bases and J by 5 bases; unmatched bases: 6. This CDR3 comprises 14 residues. CDR3 protein: CASSSQGGIETQYF. The CDR3 DNA reads TGCGCCAGCAGCTCACAGGGGGGCATCGAGACCCAGTACTTC.

This chain connects TRBV2 to TRBJ2-1; D may be TRBD2 (6 bases). There are 14 residues in the CDR3. V gave up 6 bases and J gave up 4 bases, with 13 bases separating them. Germline CDR1 reads SNHLY; CDR2 reads FYNNEI. This CDR3 reads CASSEMGLYNEQFF. CDR3 in DNA: TGTGCCAGCAGCGAGATGGGACTGTACAATGAGCAGTTCTTC.

The chain is built from TRBV21-1 and TRBJ2-5; the table names TRBD2, a call not compared with the DNA. TRBV21-1 is given as a pseudogene. The CDR3 length is 14 residues. The CDR3 nucleotides read TGTGCCAGCAGCTTCCTAGGAGTTGAAGAGACCCAGTACTTC. It encodes CASSFLGVEETQYF.